Reported below is one T cell receptor beta chain. In the study's own analysis: Amplification with reference gene primers provided the estimates of nucleated cell counts. Data came from immunoSEQ multiplex PCR; TCRdb stores just in-frame clones and leaves some out. The V and J calls and clone size come from that table; D and trimming were worked out from the DNA. The data show about 250,000 clones, approximately 90% seen once. V lost 5 bases to trimming and J lost 3 bases; unmatched junction nucleotides: 9. This CDR3 contains 16 residues. Per the germline V gene, CDR1 is KGHSH and CDR2 is LQKENI. This specimen comes from a study of blood T cell repertoires in COVID-19. Background on the study: In each case, the material was cDNA or gDNA derived from T cells, B-cell-depleted T cells, or PBMCs.

Participants' own reports of clinical history determined their cohort assignment. In Cohort 3, a recovered donor had either two negative PCRs, clearance, or symptom resolution. The gene calls are TRBV18 and TRBJ1-1; 10 bases map to TRBD1. The source material was PBMCs or T cells enriched from blood (not recorded which). The sequence was collected from a woman between 18 and 30 years old who had recovered from COVID-19. The CDR3 spells CASSSERDRGYTEAFF. The CDR3 DNA reads TGTGCCAGCTCATCAGAAAGGGACAGGGGTTACACTGAAGCTTTCTTT.